One T cell receptor (beta chain) is described in this entry. Its target is unknown. The PCR template was genomic DNA. Amplification of the beta chain CDR3 used 30 forward and 13 reverse multiplex primers. MiXCR was run by TCRdb on the multiplex PCR reads, yielding one entry per CDR3 protein. The data contain about 250,000 distinct CDR3 sequences, 47% of them singletons. The data originate from a study of type 1 and type 2 diabetes patients. Findings of the study overall: Type 2 diabetes patients had few highly-expanded CD4+ clones, median one. Age and gender were not matched between study groups.

The receptor's source is a man aged 18 to 30 with type 2 diabetes. Sample: peripheral blood mononuclear cells (PBMCs).

As DNA, the CDR3 is TGTGCCATCAGTAGCCCGGGCGGGGAGACCCAGTACTTC. Protein sequence: CAISSPGGETQYF. This chain joins TRBV19 and TRBJ2-5; tentative D call: TRBD2 (5 bases). This CDR3 has 13 residues. V shed 10 bases and J shed 5 bases, with 17 bases lying between them. Germline CDR1 reads LNHDA; CDR2 reads SQIVND (reference sequence). Looking up the rest from reference TRBV19 and TRBJ2-5 gives the full variable domain: DGGITQSPKYLFRKEGQNVTLSCEQNLNHDAMYWYRQDPGQGLRLIYYSQIVNDFQKGDIAEGYSVSREKKESFPLTVTSAQKNPTAFYLCAISSPGGETQYFGPGTRLLVL.